This T cell receptor (beta chain) was obtained from a study of blood T cell repertoires in COVID-19. At the level of the study: Sources were T cells, B-cell-depleted T cells, or PBMCs; the material itself was cDNA or gDNA.

This clone was found once. Data came from immunoSEQ multiplex PCR; TCRdb stores just in-frame clones and leaves some out. Here the sample spans 150,000 or so clones, approximately 80% being singletons. V lost 0 bases to trimming and J lost 3 bases, with 5 bases between them. CDR1 and CDR2 from the germline V gene are SGHTA and FQGNSA. This CDR3 has 13 residues. The sequence derives from a human donor in a cohort sampled during active COVID-19. The chain links TRBV7-2 to TRBJ1-2; D remains ambiguous. The sequenced sample consisted of peripheral blood. CDR3 sequence: CASSLAEYYGYTF. Here the CDR3 DNA reads TGTGCCAGCAGCTTAGCAGAGTACTATGGCTACACCTTC.